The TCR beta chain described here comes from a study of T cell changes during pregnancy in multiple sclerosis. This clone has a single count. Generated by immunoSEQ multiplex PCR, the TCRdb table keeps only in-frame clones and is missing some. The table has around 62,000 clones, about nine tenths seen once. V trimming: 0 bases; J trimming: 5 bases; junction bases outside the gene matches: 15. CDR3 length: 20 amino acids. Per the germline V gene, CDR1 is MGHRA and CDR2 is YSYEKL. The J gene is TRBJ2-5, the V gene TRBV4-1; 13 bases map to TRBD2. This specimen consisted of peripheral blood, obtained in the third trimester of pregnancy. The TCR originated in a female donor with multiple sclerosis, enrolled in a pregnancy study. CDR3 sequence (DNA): TGCGCCAGCAGCCAAGATACGGCGACTAGCGGGGGGCCCTCGGTTGAGACCCAGTACTTC. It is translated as CASSQDTATSGGPSVETQYF.